The 5 T cell receptor beta chains in this list originate from one sample, sequenced in a study of blood T cell repertoires in COVID-19. Sequencing used immunoSEQ multiplex PCR; TCRdb keeps in-frame clones, though not all of them. The table has about 70,000 clones, around 90% seen once. Specimen: peripheral blood. The receptors stem from a human donor in a cohort sampled during active COVID-19.

The V gene is TRBV5-1, the J gene TRBJ1-1; D remains unclear. From germline, CDR1 is SGHRS and CDR2 YFSETQ. V lost 3 bases, J lost 4 bases, and 16 bases lay in between. CDR3 length: 15 amino acids. CDR3 nucleotide sequence: TGCGCCAGCAGCTCCTTGAACTTCCGGGGCACTGAAGCTTTCTTT. Its translation: CASSSLNFRGTEAFF.

This clone was found once. J is TRBJ2-2 and V is TRBV10-3; 8 nucleotides agree with TRBD1. V was pared by 5 bases and J by 6 bases, with 5 bases of the junction left unmatched. The CDR3 has 14 amino acids. CDR1 is ENHRY, CDR2 SYGVKD, per germline. The CDR3 DNA follows: TGTGCCATCAGTTGGACAGGGCAATCCGGGGAGCTGTTTTTT. This translates into CAISWTGQSGELFF.

The chain couples TRBV10-2 to TRBJ2-1; TRBD2 is a possible D gene (6 bases). The CDR3 extends over 13 amino acids. V lost 4 bases to trimming and J lost 2 bases, with 6 bases between them. Germline V gene data show CDR1 as WSHSY and CDR2 as SAAADI. CDR3 loop: CASSGLAYNEQFF. The CDR3, as DNA: TGCGCCAGCAGTGGACTAGCCTACAATGAGCAGTTCTTC.

This CDR3 is CASSQGSQGDGYTF. CDR3 DNA sequence: TGTGCCAGCAGCCAAGGCTCACAGGGGGATGGCTACACCTTC. The chain couples TRBV3-1 (or the pseudogene TRBV3-2) to TRBJ1-2; 8 bases are shared with TRBD1. The CDR3 length is 14 residues. From germline, CDR1 is LGHDT and CDR2 YNNKEL (reference sequence). Trimming took 1 base from V and 6 from J; bases not matched to a gene: 4.

CDR3 sequence: CASSPGPGKGYSNQPQHF. The CDR3 DNA sequence: TGCGCCAGCAGCCCGGGCCCAGGGAAGGGGTATAGCAATCAGCCCCAGCATTTT. This chain joins TRBV5-1 and TRBJ1-5, with D perhaps matching TRBD1 (5 bases). Trimming left V 4 bases short and J 0 bases short, with 20 bases between. Per the germline V gene, CDR1 is SGHRS and CDR2 is YFSETQ. CDR3 size: 18 residues. Complete variable domain (other parts from reference TRBV5-1 and TRBJ1-5): KAGVTQTPRYLIKTRGQQVTLSCSPISGHRSVSWYQQTPGQGLQFLFEYFSETQRNKGNFPGRFSGRQFSNSRSEMNVSTLELGDSALYLCASSPGPGKGYSNQPQHFGDGTRLSIL.